The present entry profiles one T cell receptor (beta chain) with its context. Antigen specificity is unknown. This record comes from a study of post-analysis software for immune sequencing data. Study-level results: Patients had higher frequencies than controls of roughly five TRBV segments, including TRBV5-6, TRBV5-1 and TRBV20-1.

Unique-molecular-identifier-tagged TCR beta cDNA libraries were used. TCRdb re-derived calls from the PCR reads in MiXCR, one entry per CDR3 protein. The sample holds approximately 570,000 distinct CDR3 sequences, roughly 46% seen once. Deletions cut 4 bases from V and 7 bases from J, with 17 bases between. The CDR3 loop spans 14 amino acids. The germline V gene encodes CDR1 SGHRS and CDR2 YFSETQ. The chain uses TRBV5-1 and TRBJ2-5; the D gene is possibly TRBD2 (5 bases). The sequence was obtained from a girl between 5 and 17 years old with multiple sclerosis. Sequenced sample: blood. CDR3 sequence reads: CASSPVEGGGTQYF. As DNA, the CDR3 is TGCGCCAGCAGCCCCGTAGAGGGTGGAGGGACCCAGTACTTC.